The 30 T cell receptor beta chains below come from one sample, sequenced in a study of blood T cell repertoires in COVID-19. Profiling relied on immunoSEQ multiplex PCR, and the TCRdb table lists in-frame clones only, not all of them. The sample contains about 71,000 clones, about nine tenths of which appear only once. The sequenced sample was peripheral blood. The receptors shown here come from a man aged 25-40 years with acute or convalescent COVID-19.

This clone was recorded once. This chain joins TRBV18 and TRBJ2-2; weak D call: TRBD2 (5 bases). The CDR3 sequence is 17 residues long. CDR1 is KGHSH and CDR2 is LQKENI in the germline V gene. Trimming took 3 bases from V and 5 from J, leaving 19 bases between them. The DNA for the CDR3 is TGTGCCAGCTCACCTTACCTCTTGGACCGGGGAACCGGGGAGCTGTTTTTT. Translating it yields CASSPYLLDRGTGELFF.

J is TRBJ2-3 and V is TRBV18; 15 bases fit TRBD2. V shed 4 bases, J shed 1 base, and the junction held 15 bases outside the gene matches. Germline-derived CDR1 and CDR2 are KGHSH and LQKENI. This CDR3 has 21 residues. The CDR3 is CASSLNVRTGLAGGGTDTQYF. Written as DNA, the CDR3 is TGTGCCAGCTCACTGAATGTGAGGACGGGACTAGCGGGAGGAGGCACAGATACGCAGTATTTT.

V and J are TRBV6-5 and TRBJ1-1, with TRBD1 as a possible D gene (6 bases). Looked up from germline, CDR1 is MNHEY and CDR2 is SVGAGI. V dropped 5 bases and J dropped 1 base, with 11 bases sitting between them. This CDR3 contains 14 residues. The CDR3 bases are TGTGCCAGCAGTACTCGGACAGAGAACACTGAAGCTTTCTTT. It specifies CASSTRTENTEAFF.

The genes are TRBV11-1 and TRBJ1-2; tentative D call: TRBD1 (6 bases). Germline-derived CDR1 and CDR2 are SGHAT and FQDESV (reference sequence). The ends were cut back, 5 bases at V and 8 bases at J, with 21 bases in the middle. This CDR3 contains 15 residues. CDR3 in amino acids: CASSVTRDTLLGYTF. CDR3 nucleotide sequence: TGTGCCAGCAGCGTAACCCGGGACACGCTTTTAGGCTACACCTTC. The entire variable domain, with the rest obtained from reference TRBV11-1 and TRBJ1-2, is as follows: EAEVAQSPRYKITEKSQAVAFWCDPISGHATLYWYRQILGQGPELLVQFQDESVVDDSQLPKDRFSAERLKGVDSTLKIQPAELGDSAMYLCASSVTRDTLLGYTFGSGTRLTVV.

The V call is TRBV28, the J call TRBJ1-1; TRBD1 might be the D (5 bases). Germline V gene data show CDR1 as MDHEN and CDR2 as SYDVKM. V lost 3 bases and J 10 bases, leaving 15 bases between the germline ends. The CDR3 totals 13 residues. The CDR3 loop is CASSFEASQGAFF. The CDR3 nucleotides are TGTGCCAGCAGTTTCGAGGCCTCCCAGGGAGCTTTCTTT.

This chain connects TRBV14 to TRBJ1-2, with D maybe TRBD1 (5 bases). Germline CDR1 reads SGHDN; CDR2 reads FVKESK. The length of the CDR3 is 14 residues. V lost 2 bases to trimming and J lost 2 bases, with 9 bases between them. CDR3 sequence reads: CASSQLDRNYGYTF. CDR3 DNA: TGTGCCAGCAGCCAATTAGACAGAAACTATGGCTACACCTTC.

This chain joins TRBV7-2 and TRBJ2-3; tentatively, D is TRBD2 (5 bases). This CDR3 has 13 residues. The germline gives CDR1 SGHTA, CDR2 FQGNSA. Trimming removed 5 bases from V and 3 bases from J, with 9 bases in between. The CDR3 loop is CASSRRGTDTQYF. The CDR3, as DNA: TGTGCCAGCAGCCGCCGAGGGACAGATACGCAGTATTTT.

The chain has TRBV18 and TRBJ1-1; D gene uncertain. Trimming took 6 bases from V and 1 from J, leaving 12 bases between them. Germline CDR1 and CDR2: KGHSH and LQKENI. The length of the CDR3 is 14 residues. In DNA, the CDR3 is TGTGCCAGCTCGCCAATCGGTGGGAACACTGAAGCTTTCTTT. It encodes CASSPIGGNTEAFF.

The rearrangement joins TRBV10-3 to TRBJ1-1; 8 bases align to TRBD1. The CDR3 consists of 12 residues. Germline V CDR1 and CDR2: ENHRY, SYGVKD. V shed 6 bases, J shed 7 bases, and the junction held 4 bases outside the gene matches. CDR3 DNA: TGTGCCATCAGCAGGGGGCTCAATGAAGCTTTCTTT. Its protein is CAISRGLNEAFF.

The gene calls are TRBV5-6 and TRBJ1-3; a weak D match, TRBD1 (5 bases). This CDR3 spans 15 amino acids. CDR1 SGHDT and CDR2 YYEEEE come from the germline V gene. Deletions cut 3 bases from V and 0 bases from J, with 10 bases between. The CDR3 here is CASSYIRDSGNTIYF. CDR3 bases: TGTGCCAGCAGCTATATCAGGGACTCTGGAAACACCATATATTTT.

Notes on this clone: At one end the junction does not follow the germline gene, possibly because of a read error. The chain uses TRBV7-8 and TRBJ1-2; TRBD1 matches 7 bases. This CDR3 region has 15 residues. Germline values: CDR1 SGHVS, CDR2 FQNEAQ. The chain's CDR3 is CASSLDRGANYAYTF. CDR3 sequence (DNA): TGTGCCAGCAGCTTAGACAGGGGAGCTAACTATGCCTACACCTTC.

The chain uses TRBV27 and TRBJ2-5; 7 bases fit TRBD1. The CDR3 spans 13 residues. Germline V CDR1 and CDR2: MNHEY, SMNVEV (reference sequence). J lost 5 bases, V lost 3 bases, and 3 bases had no gene match. Here the CDR3 DNA reads TGTGCCAGCAGTTTGGACAGGTGGGAGACCCAGTACTTC. Encoded protein: CASSLDRWETQYF.

The rearrangement uses TRBV10-3 and TRBJ2-1; tentatively, D is TRBD2 (5 bases). In germline, CDR1 is ENHRY, CDR2 SYGVKD. The germline V and J ends were trimmed by 4 bases and 0 bases, with 7 bases remaining between them. The length of the CDR3 is 14 residues. The CDR3 loop reads CAISGGYSYNEQFF. The CDR3 coding sequence is TGTGCCATCAGTGGCGGGTACTCCTACAATGAGCAGTTCTTC.

J is TRBJ1-3 and V is TRBV6-5; 9 positions match TRBD1. CDR3 length equals 14 residues. J lost 5 bases, V lost 6 bases, and 5 bases had no gene match. CDR1 is MNHEY and CDR2 is SVGAGI in the germline V gene. The CDR3 DNA reads as TGTGCCAGCAGCGATGGGACAGGGCGAAACACCATATATTTT. Its protein product is CASSDGTGRNTIYF.

The chain combines TRBV28 with TRBJ2-5; 7 bases align to TRBD2. Germline V gene sequence: CDR1 MDHEN, CDR2 SYDVKM. Trimming took 8 bases from V and 2 from J; bases not matched to a gene: 8. The CDR3 has 14 residues. CDR3 coding DNA: TGTGCCAGCGCCGGGAGGACGGCTCAAGAGACCCAGTACTTC. Translation: CASAGRTAQETQYF.

This clone appeared a single time. CDR3 loop: CASSEGARTDTQYF. In DNA, the CDR3 is TGTGCCAGCTCAGAGGGGGCCCGCACAGATACGCAGTATTTT. The genes are TRBV18 and TRBJ2-3; 7 bases map to TRBD1. CDR3 length equals 14 residues. The trim removed 5 bases at V and 1 base at J, leaving 3 bases unmatched. Per germline, CDR1 KGHSH and CDR2 LQKENI.

The gene calls are TRBV6-6 and TRBJ1-6, with D perhaps matching TRBD1 (6 bases). Deletions cut 3 bases from V and 7 bases from J, with 13 bases between. In germline, CDR1 is MNHNY, CDR2 SVGAGI (reference sequence). CDR3 length: 15 amino acids. This chain's CDR3 is CASSYLGGGNSPLHF. CDR3 in DNA: TGTGCCAGCAGTTATTTAGGGGGTGGGAATTCACCCCTCCACTTT.

The CDR3 sequence is CASSANRGTEAFF. In nucleotides, the CDR3 is TGCGCCAGCAGTGCCAACAGGGGTACTGAAGCTTTCTTT. The chain is built from TRBV10-1 and TRBJ1-1, with 7 nucleotides matching TRBD1. This CDR3 is built from 13 residues. The germline gives CDR1 WNHNN, CDR2 SYGVQD (reference sequence). J gave up 5 bases and V 4 bases, and 4 bases lay outside the gene matches.

The chain uses TRBV5-4 and TRBJ2-7; D might be TRBD2 (5 bases). Between the trimmed V and J ends, which lost 9 bases and 3 bases, there was a span of 16 bases. CDR1 SGHNT and CDR2 YYREEE come from the germline V gene (reference sequence). The CDR3 loop spans 13 amino acids. CDR3 in DNA: TGTGCCACCGCGTCGGGTAGCGACTACGAGCAGTACGTC. It is translated as CATASGSDYEQYV.

This chain joins TRBV7-9 and TRBJ2-3; 8 nucleotides agree with TRBD1. The germline CDR1 and CDR2 sequences are SEHNR and FQNEAQ (reference sequence). This CDR3 spans 16 amino acids. Unmatched junction bases numbered 14, after V lost 7 bases and J lost 5 bases. The CDR3 loop reads CASTRGGRGPKDTQYF. The CDR3 nucleotides are TGTGCCAGCACACGAGGGGGCAGGGGGCCGAAAGATACGCAGTATTTT.

On this clone itself: The junction does not match germline at one end; this may be a read error. The chain is built from TRBV30 and TRBJ1-1; D might be TRBD1 (6 bases). The CDR3 totals 14 residues. Germline V gives CDR1 GTSNPN, CDR2 SVGIG (reference sequence). The CDR3 DNA follows: TGTGCCTGGAGTGTAGGGGGTTTAGGGGACGCTCTACACTTT. Its protein is CAWSVGGLGDALHF.

The CDR3 sequence is CASSILAAGGTEAFF. For the CDR3, the DNA is TGTGCCAGTAGTATTTTGGCGGCAGGGGGGACTGAAGCTTTCTTT. J is TRBJ1-1 and V is TRBV19; TRBD1 aligns across 7 bases. Trimming took 3 bases from V and 5 from J; bases not matched to a gene: 9. Germline lookup yields CDR1 LNHDA and CDR2 SQIVND (reference sequence). This CDR3 has 15 amino acids.

The J gene is TRBJ1-5, the V gene TRBV21-1. TRBV21-1 is a recognized pseudogene. The CDR3 spans 13 residues. CDR3 protein: CACREGGNQPQHF. DNA for the CDR3: TGTGCCTGCCGGGAGGGAGGCAATCAGCCCCAGCATTTT.

This chain joins TRBV25-1 and TRBJ2-4, with 7 bases identical to TRBD1. The CDR3 is 15 residues long. Unmatched junction bases numbered 4, after V lost 2 bases and J lost 3 bases. CDR1 and CDR2 (germline): MGHDK, SYGVNS. The CDR3 reads CASSETSGGKNIQYF. As DNA, the CDR3 is TGTGCCAGCAGTGAAACCTCAGGGGGCAAAAACATTCAGTACTTC.

This clone was detected a few times. The CDR3: CASSPPPPLATDTQYF. In nucleotides, the CDR3 is TGTGCCAGCAGCCCCCCGCCCCCACTTGCCACAGATACGCAGTATTTT. V gene TRBV3-1 (or the pseudogene TRBV3-2) combines with J gene TRBJ2-3; D call uncertain. Trimming stripped 4 bases from V and 2 bases from J, with 16 bases between. Germline V gene lookup returns CDR1 LGHDT and CDR2 YNNKEL (reference sequence). The CDR3 sequence is 16 residues long.

The rearrangement links TRBV5-8 to TRBJ1-4; TRBD1 aligns across 7 bases. The CDR3 sequence is 14 residues long. Per the germline V gene, CDR1 is SGHTS and CDR2 is YDEGEE. Trimming at V came to 4 bases and at J to 10 bases, leaving 10 bases not matched to a gene. CDR3 bases: TGTGCCAGCAGCAGCTTACAGGGGACGGGAAAACTGTTTTTT. It yields the protein CASSSLQGTGKLFF.

The chain has TRBV10-2 and TRBJ2-7; D is possibly TRBD2 (6 bases). The germline V gene has CDR1 WSHSY and CDR2 SAAADI. V was pared by 6 bases and J by 4 bases, with 10 bases between. The CDR3 is 12 residues long. The DNA for the CDR3 is TGCGCCAGCAGAGGGACTCCTTACGAGCAGTACGTC. Translating it yields CASRGTPYEQYV.

The J gene is TRBJ1-3, the V gene TRBV3-1 (or the pseudogene TRBV3-2), with D uncertain. CDR1 and CDR2 (germline): LGHDT, YNNKEL (reference sequence). There are 15 residues in the CDR3. V lost 4 bases and J lost 1, with 11 bases in between. Here the CDR3 reads CASSPRRSSGNTIYF. The CDR3, as DNA: TGTGCCAGCAGCCCTCGGCGGTCTTCTGGAAACACCATATATTTT.

V is TRBV11-2 and J is TRBJ2-3; unclear D gene. Germline-derived CDR1 and CDR2 are SGHAT and FQNNGV. V lost 4 bases, J lost 4 bases, and 12 bases lay in between. There are 14 residues in the CDR3. The CDR3 bases are TGTGCCAGCAGCTCAGGCCCCAACGCAGATACGCAGTATTTT. This sequence encodes CASSSGPNADTQYF. Full variable domain (rest looked up from reference TRBV11-2 and TRBJ2-3): EAGVAQSPRYKIIEKRQSVAFWCNPISGHATLYWYQQILGQGPKLLIQFQNNGVVDDSQLPKDRFSAERLKGVDSTLKIQPAKLEDSAVYLCASSSGPNADTQYFGPGTRLTVL.

CDR3 DNA sequence: TGCGCCAGCATACAGGGGGCTAGCACAGATACGCAGTATTTT. It codes for CASIQGASTDTQYF. The J gene is TRBJ2-3, the V gene TRBV5-1; 9 nucleotides align to TRBD1. The germline gives CDR1 SGHRS, CDR2 YFSETQ. The CDR3 length is 14 residues. V lost 6 bases, J lost 0 bases, and 2 bases stayed unmatched. The whole variable domain, filled in from reference TRBV5-1 and TRBJ2-3, reads KAGVTQTPRYLIKTRGQQVTLSCSPISGHRSVSWYQQTPGQGLQFLFEYFSETQRNKGNFPGRFSGRQFSNSRSEMNVSTLELGDSALYLCASIQGASTDTQYFGPGTRLTVL.